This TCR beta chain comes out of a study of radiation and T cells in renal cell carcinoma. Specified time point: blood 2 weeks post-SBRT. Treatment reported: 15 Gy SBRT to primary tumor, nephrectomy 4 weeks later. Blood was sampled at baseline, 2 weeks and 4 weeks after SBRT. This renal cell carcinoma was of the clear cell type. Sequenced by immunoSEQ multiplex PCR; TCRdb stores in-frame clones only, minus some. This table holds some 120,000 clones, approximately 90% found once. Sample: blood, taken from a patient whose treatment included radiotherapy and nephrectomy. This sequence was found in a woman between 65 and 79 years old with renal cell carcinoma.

The CDR3 region is CASSLGSSGNTIYF. CDR3 DNA: TGTGCCAGCAGCTTAGGCAGCTCTGGAAACACCATATATTTT. The chain recombines TRBV7-2 with TRBJ1-3; D unclear. Germline V lookup: CDR1 SGHTA, CDR2 FQGNSA. V shed 1 base and J shed 0 bases, with 4 bases lying between them. This CDR3 is 14 amino acids long.